This record looks at one TCR beta chain sequence and its context. The entry originates in a study of blood T cell repertoires in COVID-19. Study overall: COVID-19 samples collected from the United States, Italy and Spain covered acute and convalescent phases.

Methods used by the authors: How many nucleated cells were present was estimated from reference gene primer amplification. Clones were read by immunoSEQ multiplex PCR, and TCRdb kept only the in-frame ones, dropping some. That table furnishes V, J and clone size, whereas the DNA furnished D and trimming. The sample carries over 90,000 clones, more than 85% recorded once. The CDR3 spans 14 residues. Looked up from germline, CDR1 is MGHRA and CDR2 is YSYEKL. Trimming cost V 1 base and J 8 bases, with 9 bases left between them. What was sequenced was peripheral blood. The V and J genes are TRBV4-1 and TRBJ1-6; D is perhaps TRBD1 (6 bases). The receptor's source is a man between 18 and 29 years old with acute or convalescent COVID-19. CDR3 nucleotides: TGCGCCAGCAGCCAAGGAGGGGGTGATTCACCCCTCCACTTT. Translating gives CASSQGGGDSPLHF.